This T cell receptor (beta chain) was recorded in a study of T cell responses to AZD1222 COVID-19 vaccine. The wider study: Timing groups of about 4 and about 12 weeks for second doses were pooled.

Whole-study findings and limits: Spike-specific TCR breadth and depth were elevated following two AZD1222 doses. Clonal diversity may have been underestimated, and the donors were mostly white British, with more females than males. Seropositivity was recorded at baseline in only a handful of AZD1222 recipients.

Of note for this clone: What it binds is unknown.

Data came from immunoSEQ multiplex PCR; TCRdb stores just in-frame clones and leaves some out. The sample shows 250,000 or so clones, 80% to 95% of them seen only once. The V segment lost 9 bases and the J segment 8 bases; nucleotides outside the gene matches: 4. The germline gives CDR1 SNHLY, CDR2 FYNNEI. The CDR3 is made up of 11 amino acids. The sequence came from an adult in good health. The sample in question was peripheral blood, obtained on day 0 of AZD1222 vaccination. The rearrangement joins TRBV2 to TRBJ2-1; 7 bases are a match to TRBD2. CDR3 bases: TGTGCCAGTTCTAGCGGAGATGAGCAGTTCTTC. This gives the protein CASSSGDEQFF.